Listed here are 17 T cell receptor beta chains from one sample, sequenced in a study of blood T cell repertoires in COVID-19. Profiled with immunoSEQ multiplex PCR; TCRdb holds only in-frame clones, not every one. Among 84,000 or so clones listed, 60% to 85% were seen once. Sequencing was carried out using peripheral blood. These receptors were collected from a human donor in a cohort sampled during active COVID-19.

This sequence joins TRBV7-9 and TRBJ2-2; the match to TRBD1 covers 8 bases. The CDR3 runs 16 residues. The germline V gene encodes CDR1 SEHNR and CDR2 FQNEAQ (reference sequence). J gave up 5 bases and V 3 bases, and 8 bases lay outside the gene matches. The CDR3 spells CASSLTGAPITGELFF. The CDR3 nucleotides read TGTGCCAGCAGCTTGACAGGGGCCCCCATAACCGGGGAGCTGTTTTTT.

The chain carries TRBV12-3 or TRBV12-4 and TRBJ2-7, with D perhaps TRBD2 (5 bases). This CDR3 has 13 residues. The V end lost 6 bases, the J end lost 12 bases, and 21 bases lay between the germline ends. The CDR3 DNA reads TGTGCCAGCAGACCTAGCCCCTCGGGGTCCAGGTACTTC. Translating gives CASRPSPSGSRYF.

The CDR3 DNA follows: TGTGCCAGCAGTACTCGGGGGGGGTTCTATGGCTACACCTTC. The encoded protein is CASSTRGGFYGYTF. The chain recombines TRBV28 with TRBJ1-2; D may be TRBD1 (5 bases). This CDR3 is 14 amino acids long. V gave up 5 bases and J gave up 4 bases, with 14 bases separating them. Germline V gene data show CDR1 as MDHEN and CDR2 as SYDVKM.

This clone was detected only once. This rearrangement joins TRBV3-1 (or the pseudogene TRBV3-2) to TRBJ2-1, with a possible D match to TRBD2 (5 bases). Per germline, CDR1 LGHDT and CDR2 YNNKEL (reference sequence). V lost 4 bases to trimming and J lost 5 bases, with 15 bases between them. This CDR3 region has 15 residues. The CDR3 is CASSPRGALHNEQFF. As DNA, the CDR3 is TGTGCCAGCAGCCCACGGGGAGCCCTACACAATGAGCAGTTCTTC.

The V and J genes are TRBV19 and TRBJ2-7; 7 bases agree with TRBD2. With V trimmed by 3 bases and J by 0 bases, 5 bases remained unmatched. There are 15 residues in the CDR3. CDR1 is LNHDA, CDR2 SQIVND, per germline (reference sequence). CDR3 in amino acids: CASSISGGSSYEQYF. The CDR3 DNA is TGTGCCAGTAGTATTTCGGGGGGAAGCTCCTACGAGCAGTACTTC. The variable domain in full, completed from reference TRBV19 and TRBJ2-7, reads DGGITQSPKYLFRKEGQNVTLSCEQNLNHDAMYWYRQDPGQGLRLIYYSQIVNDFQKGDIAEGYSVSREKKESFPLTVTSAQKNPTAFYLCASSISGGSSYEQYFGPGTRLTVT.

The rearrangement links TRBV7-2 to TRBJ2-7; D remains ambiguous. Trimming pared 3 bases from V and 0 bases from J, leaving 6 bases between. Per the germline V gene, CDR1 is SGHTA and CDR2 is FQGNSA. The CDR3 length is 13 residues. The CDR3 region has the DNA TGTGCCAGCAGCTTCGAGAGCTCCTACGAGCAGTACTTC. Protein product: CASSFESSYEQYF.

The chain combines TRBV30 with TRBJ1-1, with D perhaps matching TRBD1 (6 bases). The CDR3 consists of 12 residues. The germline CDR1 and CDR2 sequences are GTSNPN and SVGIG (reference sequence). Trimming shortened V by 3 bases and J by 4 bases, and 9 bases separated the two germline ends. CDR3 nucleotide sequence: TGTGCCTGGAGCCTGGGGGCCACTGAAGCTTTCTTT. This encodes CAWSLGATEAFF.

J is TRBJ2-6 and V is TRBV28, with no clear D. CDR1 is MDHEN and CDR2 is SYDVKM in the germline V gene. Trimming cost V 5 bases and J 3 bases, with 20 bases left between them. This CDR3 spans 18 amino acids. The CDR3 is CASSLLFRPLGGANVLTF. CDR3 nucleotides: TGTGCCAGCAGTCTTCTGTTCAGGCCACTTGGTGGGGCCAACGTCCTGACTTTC.

This CDR3 is CASSSPKGGLYEQYF. The DNA for the CDR3 is TGTGCCAGCAGTTCGCCCAAGGGGGGGCTCTACGAGCAGTACTTC. The rearrangement joins TRBV28 to TRBJ2-7, with a weak D call TRBD2 (7 bases). CDR3 length equals 15 residues. The ends were cut back, 4 bases at V and 3 bases at J, with 16 bases in the middle. Germline CDR1 reads MDHEN; CDR2 reads SYDVKM.

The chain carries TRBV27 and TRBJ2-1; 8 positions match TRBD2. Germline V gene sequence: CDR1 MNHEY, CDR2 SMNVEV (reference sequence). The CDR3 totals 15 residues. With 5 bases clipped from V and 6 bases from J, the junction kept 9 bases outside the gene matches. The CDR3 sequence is CASSLTSGGANEQFF. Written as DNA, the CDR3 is TGTGCCAGCAGTCTAACTAGCGGCGGTGCCAATGAGCAGTTCTTC.

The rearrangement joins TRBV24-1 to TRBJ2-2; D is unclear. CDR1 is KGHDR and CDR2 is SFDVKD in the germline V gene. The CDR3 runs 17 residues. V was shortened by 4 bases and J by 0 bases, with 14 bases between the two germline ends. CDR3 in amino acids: CATSDRRQAANTGELFF. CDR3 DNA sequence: TGTGCCACCAGTGACCGAAGACAAGCCGCGAACACCGGGGAGCTGTTTTTT.

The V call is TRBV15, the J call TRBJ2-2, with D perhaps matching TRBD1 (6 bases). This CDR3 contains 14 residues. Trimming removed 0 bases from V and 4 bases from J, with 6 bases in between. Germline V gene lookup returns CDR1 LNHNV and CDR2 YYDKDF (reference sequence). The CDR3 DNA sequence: TGTGCCACCAGCAGAGAAGGGGGCACCGGGGAGCTGTTTTTT. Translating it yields CATSREGGTGELFF.

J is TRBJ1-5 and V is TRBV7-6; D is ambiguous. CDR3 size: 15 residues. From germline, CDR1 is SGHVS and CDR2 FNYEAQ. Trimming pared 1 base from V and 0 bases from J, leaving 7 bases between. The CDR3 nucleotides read TGTGCCAGCAGCTTAGAGTCGGGTAGCAATCAGCCCCAGCATTTT. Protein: CASSLESGSNQPQHF.

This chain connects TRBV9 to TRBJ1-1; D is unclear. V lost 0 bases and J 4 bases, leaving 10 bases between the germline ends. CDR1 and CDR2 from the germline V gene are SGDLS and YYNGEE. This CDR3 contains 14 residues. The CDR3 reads CASSVVLGSTEAFF. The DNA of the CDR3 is TGTGCCAGCAGCGTAGTGCTGGGGAGCACTGAAGCTTTCTTT.

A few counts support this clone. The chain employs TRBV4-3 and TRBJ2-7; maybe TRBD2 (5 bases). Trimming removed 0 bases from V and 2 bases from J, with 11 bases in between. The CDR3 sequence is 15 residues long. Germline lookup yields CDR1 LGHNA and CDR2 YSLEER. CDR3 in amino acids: CASSQEWERAYEQYF. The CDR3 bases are TGCGCCAGCAGCCAAGAGTGGGAGAGGGCCTACGAGCAGTACTTC.

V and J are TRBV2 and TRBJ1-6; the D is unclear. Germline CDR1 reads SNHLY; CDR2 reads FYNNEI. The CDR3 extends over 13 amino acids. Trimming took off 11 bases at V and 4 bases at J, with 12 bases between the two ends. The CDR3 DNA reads TGTGCCCAGAGGCTGTTTTATAATTCACCCCTCCACTTT. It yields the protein CAQRLFYNSPLHF.

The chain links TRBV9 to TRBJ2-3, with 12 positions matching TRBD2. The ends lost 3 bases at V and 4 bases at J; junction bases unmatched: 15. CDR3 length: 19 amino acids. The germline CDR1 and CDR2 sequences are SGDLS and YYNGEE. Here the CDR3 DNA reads TGTGCCAGCAGCGCCCGACAGGGGGGGACTAGCGGGTCCGCAGATACGCAGTATTTT. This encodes CASSARQGGTSGSADTQYF.